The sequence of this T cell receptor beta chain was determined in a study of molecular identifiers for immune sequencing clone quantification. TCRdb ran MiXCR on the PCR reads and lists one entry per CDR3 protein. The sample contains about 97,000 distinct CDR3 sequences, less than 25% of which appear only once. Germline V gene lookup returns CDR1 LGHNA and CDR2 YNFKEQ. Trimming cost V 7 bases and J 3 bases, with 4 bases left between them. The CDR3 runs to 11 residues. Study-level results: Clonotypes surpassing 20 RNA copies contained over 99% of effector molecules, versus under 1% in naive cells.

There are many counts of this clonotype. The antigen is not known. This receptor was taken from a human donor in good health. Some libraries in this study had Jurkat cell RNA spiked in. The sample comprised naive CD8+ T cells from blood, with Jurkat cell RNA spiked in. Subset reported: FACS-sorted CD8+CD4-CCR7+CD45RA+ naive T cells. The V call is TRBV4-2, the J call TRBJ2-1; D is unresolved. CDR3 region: CASKDYNEQFF. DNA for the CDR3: TGTGCCAGCAAGGACTACAATGAGCAGTTCTTC.